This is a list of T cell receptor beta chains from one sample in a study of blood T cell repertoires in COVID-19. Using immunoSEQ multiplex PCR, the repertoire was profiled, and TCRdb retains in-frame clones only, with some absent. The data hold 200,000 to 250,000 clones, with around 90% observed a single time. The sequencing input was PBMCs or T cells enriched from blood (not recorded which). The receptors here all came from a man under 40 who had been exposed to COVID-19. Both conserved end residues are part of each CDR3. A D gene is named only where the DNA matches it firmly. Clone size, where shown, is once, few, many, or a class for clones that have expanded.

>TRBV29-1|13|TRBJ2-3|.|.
CSFRRAFTDTQYF
TGCAGTTTCAGGCGGGCTTTCACAGATACGCAGTATTTT
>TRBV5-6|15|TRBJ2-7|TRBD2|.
CASSLVAGVSYEQYF
TGTGCCAGCAGCTTGGTAGCGGGTGTCTCCTACGAGCAGTACTTC
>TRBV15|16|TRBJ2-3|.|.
CATSRDRSGGGDTQYF
TGTGCCACCAGCAGAGATCGGTCAGGGGGAGGAGATACGCAGTATTTT
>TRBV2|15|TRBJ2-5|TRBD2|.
CASRIEWGGQETQYF
TGTGCCAGCAGAATCGAGTGGGGGGGGCAAGAGACCCAGTACTTC
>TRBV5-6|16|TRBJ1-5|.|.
CASSLEKGLSNQPQHF
TGTGCCAGCAGCTTGGAGAAGGGGCTAAGCAATCAGCCCCAGCATTTT
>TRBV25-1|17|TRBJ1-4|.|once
CASSEYMGPGVNEKLFF
TGTGCCAGCAGTGAATATATGGGGCCAGGAGTTAATGAAAAACTGTTTTTT
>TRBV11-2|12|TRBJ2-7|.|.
CASSSDSYEQYF
TGTGCCAGCAGCTCCGACAGCTACGAGCAGTACTTC
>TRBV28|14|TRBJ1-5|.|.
CASSLGQVNQPQHF
TGTGCCAGCAGTTTAGGGCAGGTAAATCAGCCCCAGCATTTT
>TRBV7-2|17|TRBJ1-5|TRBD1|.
CASSSQAGQGYLGAQHF
TGTGCCAGCAGCTCCCAAGCGGGACAGGGCTACTTAGGGGCCCAGCATTTT
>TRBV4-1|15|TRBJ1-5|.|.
CASSLRSQGGQPQHF
TGCGCCAGCAGCCTTCGGTCCCAAGGAGGTCAGCCCCAGCATTTT
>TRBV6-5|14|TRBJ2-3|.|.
CASSYSFGTDTQYF
TGTGCCAGCAGTTACAGCTTTGGCACAGATACGCAGTATTTT
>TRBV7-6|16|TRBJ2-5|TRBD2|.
CASSPREGTGGETQYF
TGTGCCAGCAGCCCTAGGGAGGGAACCGGCGGGGAGACCCAGTACTTC
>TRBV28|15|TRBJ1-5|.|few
CASSPDTDSNQPQHF
TGTGCCAGCAGTCCAGACACAGATAGCAATCAGCCCCAGCATTTT